Listed below are T cell receptor beta chains from one sample, sequenced in a study of sequential checkpoint blockade in melanoma. The protocol was immunoSEQ multiplex PCR, while the TCRdb copy is restricted to in-frame clones and leaves out a portion. The sample shows around 18,000 clones, 69% of them seen only once. Here the sequenced sample was CD8+ T cells sorted from blood (inferred from file names), taken from a patient given nivolumab and ipilimumab in sequence. These receptors were taken from a human donor with melanoma. The CDR3 runs from the conserved cysteine through the conserved F or W. D genes are given only for firm matches. The size field is filled for only some rows; it gives once, few, many or a size class.

D gene: .; J gene: TRBJ2-7; V gene: TRBV7-9; clone size: .; CDR3 protein: CASSSSAVSYEQYF; CDR3 DNA: TGTGCCAGCAGCTCCTCGGCGGTTTCCTACGAGCAGTACTTC
D gene: TRBD1; J gene: TRBJ1-1; V gene: TRBV19; clone size: .; CDR3 protein: CASSQYGTGGSTEAFF; CDR3 DNA: TGTGCCAGTAGTCAGTATGGGACAGGGGGTTCCACTGAAGCTTTCTTT
D gene: .; J gene: TRBJ2-3; V gene: TRBV5-1; clone size: .; CDR3 protein: CASSLSGGGHFTDTQYF; CDR3 DNA: TGCGCCAGCAGCTTGAGCGGTGGGGGACACTTCACAGATACGCAGTATTTT
D gene: .; J gene: TRBJ2-1; V gene: TRBV6-5; clone size: .; CDR3 protein: CASSSTPDSSYNEQFF; CDR3 DNA: TGTGCCAGCAGTTCTACACCGGACAGCTCCTACAATGAGCAGTTCTTC
D gene: TRBD2; J gene: TRBJ2-7; V gene: TRBV7-6; clone size: .; CDR3 protein: CASSPIGRGGPSYEQYF; CDR3 DNA: TGTGCCAGCAGCCCAATAGGTCGGGGGGGACCCTCCTACGAGCAGTACTTC
D gene: TRBD1; J gene: TRBJ2-7; V gene: TRBV6-6; clone size: few; CDR3 protein: CASSWTGGYEQYF; CDR3 DNA: TGTGCCAGCAGTTGGACAGGGGGATACGAGCAGTACTTC
D gene: TRBD2; J gene: TRBJ2-1; V gene: TRBV30; clone size: .; CDR3 protein: CAWNAGVWNEQFF; CDR3 DNA: TGTGCCTGGAATGCGGGAGTGTGGAATGAGCAGTTCTTC
D gene: .; J gene: TRBJ1-4; V gene: TRBV5-1; clone size: .; CDR3 protein: CAIAQATNEKLFF; CDR3 DNA: TGCGCCATTGCACAGGCAACTAATGAAAAACTGTTTTTT
D gene: TRBD2; J gene: TRBJ2-7; V gene: TRBV5-1; clone size: .; CDR3 protein: CASSPGLDSYEQYF; CDR3 DNA: TGCGCCAGCAGCCCGGGACTAGACTCCTACGAGCAGTACTTC
D gene: TRBD1; J gene: TRBJ1-2; V gene: TRBV9; clone size: once; CDR3 protein: CASTLVEGAGYGYTF; CDR3 DNA: TGTGCCAGCACCCTAGTAGAGGGGGCGGGCTATGGCTACACCTTC
D gene: .; J gene: TRBJ2-7; V gene: TRBV7-6; clone size: .; CDR3 protein: CASSSGSSYEQYF; CDR3 DNA: TGTGCCAGCAGCTCCGGGTCCTCCTACGAGCAGTACTTC
D gene: TRBD1; J gene: TRBJ1-1; V gene: TRBV27; clone size: .; CDR3 protein: CASSFLRGQGNTEAFF; CDR3 DNA: TGTGCCAGCAGTTTTCTACGGGGACAGGGGAACACTGAAGCTTTCTTT
D gene: .; J gene: TRBJ1-4; V gene: TRBV27; clone size: .; CDR3 protein: CASRPTPASTNEKLFF; CDR3 DNA: TGTGCCAGCAGACCAACCCCAGCGTCAACTAATGAAAAACTGTTTTTT
D gene: .; J gene: TRBJ1-1; V gene: TRBV2; clone size: .; CDR3 protein: CASKTAFYEAFF; CDR3 DNA: TGTGCCAGCAAGACAGCTTTCTATGAAGCTTTCTTT
D gene: .; J gene: TRBJ1-2; V gene: TRBV9; clone size: .; CDR3 protein: CASTPSWENYGYTF; CDR3 DNA: TGTGCCAGCACCCCGTCGTGGGAGAACTATGGCTACACCTTC
D gene: .; J gene: TRBJ1-1; V gene: TRBV5-6; clone size: .; CDR3 protein: CASSFKGGFMNTEAFF; CDR3 DNA: TGTGCCAGCAGCTTCAAAGGAGGCTTCATGAACACTGAAGCTTTCTTT
D gene: .; J gene: TRBJ2-2; V gene: TRBV10-3; clone size: .; CDR3 protein: CAISEDSSFYHANTGELFF; CDR3 DNA: TGTGCCATCAGTGAGGACAGTTCTTTTTACCACGCGAACACCGGGGAGCTGTTTTTT
D gene: .; J gene: TRBJ2-6; V gene: TRBV18; clone size: .; CDR3 protein: CASSPACSGANVLTF; CDR3 DNA: TGTGCCAGCTCACCGGCCTGCTCTGGGGCCAACGTCCTGACTTTC
D gene: .; J gene: TRBJ2-5; V gene: TRBV28; clone size: .; CDR3 protein: CASSFVTGEDQETQYF; CDR3 DNA: TGTGCCAGCAGTTTCGTTACAGGGGAGGACCAAGAGACCCAGTACTTC
D gene: .; J gene: TRBJ2-1; V gene: TRBV4-1; clone size: .; CDR3 protein: CASGLMAGYNEQFF; CDR3 DNA: TGCGCCAGCGGTCTAATGGCAGGGTACAATGAGCAGTTCTTC
D gene: .; J gene: TRBJ1-1; V gene: TRBV5-8; clone size: few; CDR3 protein: CASRAPWDTEAFF; CDR3 DNA: TGTGCCAGCAGAGCGCCCTGGGACACTGAAGCTTTCTTT